The 19 T cell receptor beta chains below come from one sample, sequenced in a study of blood T cell repertoires in COVID-19. The data were produced by immunoSEQ multiplex PCR, yet TCRdb's version contains in-frame clones alone and is incomplete. The sample has just under 55,000 clones; 90% are singletons. The sequencing sample was made of peripheral blood. The receptors stem from a woman aged 40 to 49 with active COVID-19.

V is TRBV2 and J is TRBJ2-1, with a possible D match to TRBD1 (6 bases). Trimming stripped 6 bases from V and 5 bases from J, with 11 bases between. The CDR3 has 13 amino acids. CDR1 is SNHLY, CDR2 FYNNEI, per germline. CDR3 coding DNA: TGTGCCAGCAGCCAAGACAGGAACAATGAGCAGTTCTTC. The encoded protein is CASSQDRNNEQFF.

The count of this clone is one. The V gene is TRBV9, the J gene TRBJ2-2; D is perhaps TRBD2 (6 bases). V lost 0 bases, J lost 5 bases, and 14 bases lay in between. The CDR3 extends over 16 amino acids. Germline V gene sequence: CDR1 SGDLS, CDR2 YYNGEE. CDR3 in DNA: TGTGCCAGCAGCGTAGTGGGCGGGACCCCGACCGGGGAGCTGTTTTTT. Its translation: CASSVVGGTPTGELFF.

The count of this clone is one. V gene TRBV14 combines with J gene TRBJ1-2; D may be TRBD1 (5 bases). Trimming pared 2 bases from V and 4 bases from J, leaving 14 bases between. Germline V lookup: CDR1 SGHDN, CDR2 FVKESK. The CDR3 runs to 15 residues. CDR3 sequence: CASSQSRGGSYGYTF. CDR3 nucleotides: TGTGCCAGCAGCCAAAGTAGGGGAGGTAGCTATGGCTACACCTTC. Supplemented by reference TRBV14 and TRBJ1-2, the full variable domain reads EAGVTQFPSHSVIEKGQTVTLRCDPISGHDNLYWYRRVMGKEIKFLLHFVKESKQDESGMPNNRFLAERTGGTYSTLKVQPAELEDSGVYFCASSQSRGGSYGYTFGSGTRLTVV.

V gene TRBV7-8 combines with J gene TRBJ2-5; tentatively, D is TRBD1 (5 bases). V lost 8 bases to trimming and J lost 1 base, with 14 bases between them. CDR3 length: 14 amino acids. Germline V CDR1 and CDR2: SGHVS, FQNEAQ. CDR3: CASRQRGPQETQYF. The CDR3 DNA sequence: TGTGCCAGCCGACAAAGGGGCCCCCAAGAGACCCAGTACTTC.

The V call is TRBV5-1, the J call TRBJ2-3; maybe TRBD2 (6 bases). The CDR3 is 14 amino acids. CDR1 is SGHRS and CDR2 is YFSETQ in the germline V gene. The ends were cut back, 4 bases at V and 3 bases at J, with 12 bases in the middle. CDR3 sequence: CASSPRAGTDTQYF. CDR3 sequence (DNA): TGCGCCAGCAGCCCACGGGCGGGGACAGATACGCAGTATTTT.

This chain connects TRBV20-1 to TRBJ2-1; D uncertain. Trimming stripped 3 bases from V and 12 bases from J, with 21 bases between. Per germline, CDR1 DFQATT and CDR2 SNEGSKA (reference sequence). The CDR3 is made up of 14 amino acids. The CDR3 region is CSASDPSESVMQFF. CDR3 DNA sequence: TGCAGTGCTAGTGACCCTAGTGAGTCAGTGATGCAGTTCTTC.

This clone was counted once. The chain employs TRBV24-1 and TRBJ2-1; 9 bases map to TRBD1. The CDR3 has 14 amino acids. Germline CDR1 KGHDR, CDR2 SFDVKD. The V segment lost 9 bases and the J segment 3 bases; nucleotides outside the gene matches: 5. The DNA for the CDR3 is TGTGCCACCGGGACAGGGTCCGGCTACAATGAGCAGTTCTTC. This sequence encodes CATGTGSGYNEQFF.

The chain is built from TRBV7-6 and TRBJ2-2; 11 bases line up with TRBD1. V shed 5 bases, J shed 6 bases, and the junction held 8 bases outside the gene matches. Germline values: CDR1 SGHVS, CDR2 FNYEAQ. The CDR3 has 16 amino acids. CDR3 sequence: CASSPRTGGRSGELFF. The CDR3 bases are TGTGCCAGCAGCCCGCGGACAGGGGGCAGGTCCGGGGAGCTGTTTTTT.

The chain carries TRBV5-5 and TRBJ2-5; no definite D call. The V gene's germline CDR1 is SGHKS and CDR2 YYEKEE (reference sequence). This CDR3 region has 15 residues. The V end was cut by 0 bases, the J end by 0 bases, with 9 bases between. The CDR3 sequence is CASSLAATYQETQYF. The DNA of the CDR3 is TGTGCCAGCAGCTTGGCAGCGACGTACCAAGAGACCCAGTACTTC.

The chain couples TRBV27 to TRBJ1-2; 10 positions agree with TRBD1. Trimming cost V 5 bases and J 3 bases; bases outside gene matches: 6. CDR1 is MNHEY and CDR2 is SMNVEV in the germline V gene (reference sequence). CDR3 size: 15 residues. For the CDR3, the DNA is TGTGCCAGCAGTATGCGACAGGGGGCAGACTATGGCTACACCTTC. It yields the protein CASSMRQGADYGYTF.

The chain couples TRBV19 to TRBJ2-2, with a possible D match to TRBD1 (6 bases). The CDR3 totals 16 residues. Germline-derived CDR1 and CDR2 are LNHDA and SQIVND (reference sequence). The germline V and J ends were trimmed by 3 bases and 0 bases, with 11 bases remaining between them. Here the CDR3 DNA reads TGTGCCAGTAGTATTTTGGGGGCCGCGAACACCGGGGAGCTGTTTTTT. Protein sequence: CASSILGAANTGELFF.

As to this clone: Germline is not matched at one junction end, which may reflect a read error. J is TRBJ2-2 and V is TRBV27, with 11 bases identical to TRBD2. Germline CDR1 is MNHEY and CDR2 is SMNVEV (reference sequence). There are 17 residues in the CDR3. The CDR3 DNA is TGTGCCAGCAGTCTATCTAGCGGGGGGCAGGCCACCGGGGAGCTGTTTTTT. Translated: CASSLSSGGQATGELFF.

This chain joins TRBV7-2 and TRBJ2-1; 7 positions match TRBD2. V shed 1 base and J 12 bases; nucleotides not matched to a gene: 6. CDR1 and CDR2 (germline): SGHTA, FQGNSA. This CDR3 is built from 13 residues. CDR3 sequence reads: CASSLESGRGQFF. DNA for the CDR3: TGTGCCAGCAGCTTAGAGTCGGGGAGGGGGCAGTTCTTC.

CDR3 sequence: CASSSGVRNSPLHF. For the CDR3, the DNA is TGTGCCAGCAGCTCGGGGGTTAGGAATTCACCCCTCCACTTT. The chain is built from TRBV19 and TRBJ1-6; weak D call: TRBD1 (5 bases). Germline values: CDR1 LNHDA, CDR2 SQIVND (reference sequence). The CDR3 runs to 14 residues. With 9 bases removed from V and 7 bases from J, the gap between germline ends came to 16 bases.

The chain has TRBV6-5 and TRBJ2-3; TRBD2 matches 7 bases. The CDR3 is 14 residues long. J lost 0 bases, V lost 6 bases, and 3 bases had no gene match. Germline CDR1 reads MNHEY; CDR2 reads SVGAGI. As DNA, the CDR3 is TGTGCCAGCAGAAGACTAGCCAGCACAGATACGCAGTATTTT. It specifies CASRRLASTDTQYF.

This clone has more than one count but fewer than ten. This chain uses TRBV5-6 with TRBJ2-5; 9 positions agree with TRBD1. Losses at the gene ends were 6 bases for V and 4 bases for J; bases not matched to a gene: 4. CDR1 is SGHDT and CDR2 is YYEEEE in the germline V gene. The CDR3 sequence is 13 residues long. The CDR3 DNA reads as TGTGCCAGCAACCCGGACAGGGGAGAGACCCAGTACTTC. Amino acids: CASNPDRGETQYF. The variable domain in full, completed from reference TRBV5-6 and TRBJ2-5, reads DAGVTQSPTHLIKTRGQQVTLRCSPKSGHDTVSWYQQALGQGPQFIFQYYEEEERQRGNFPDRFSGHQFPNYSSELNVNALLLGDSALYLCASNPDRGETQYFGPGTRLLVL.

The V call is TRBV11-3, the J call TRBJ1-6; 8 bases are shared with TRBD1. Germline CDR1 is SGHNT and CDR2 is YENEEA. Trimming took 0 bases from V and 10 from J; bases not matched to a gene: 5. The CDR3 loop spans 15 amino acids. The CDR3 loop reads CASSLEGQAGSPLHF. As DNA, the CDR3 is TGTGCCAGCAGCTTAGAGGGACAGGCGGGCTCACCCCTCCACTTT.

The chain has TRBV11-2 and TRBJ1-1, with a weak D call TRBD1 (6 bases). CDR1 is SGHAT, CDR2 FQNNGV, per germline. The germline V and J ends were trimmed by 5 bases and 0 bases, with 10 bases remaining between them. This CDR3 contains 14 residues. The CDR3 here is CASSPGAMNTEAFF. CDR3 coding DNA: TGTGCCAGCAGCCCAGGGGCGATGAACACTGAAGCTTTCTTT. Looking up the rest from reference TRBV11-2 and TRBJ1-1 gives the full variable domain: EAGVAQSPRYKIIEKRQSVAFWCNPISGHATLYWYQQILGQGPKLLIQFQNNGVVDDSQLPKDRFSAERLKGVDSTLKIQPAKLEDSAVYLCASSPGAMNTEAFFGQGTRLTVV.

The chain employs TRBV7-3 and TRBJ2-1; D not resolved. The CDR3 has 13 residues. Germline V lookup: CDR1 SGHTA, CDR2 FQGTGA. V lost 3 bases, J lost 8 bases, and 11 bases lay in between. The CDR3 bases are TGTGCCAGCAGCTTTGTCCCCCTCGATGAGCAGTTCTTC. Translation gives CASSFVPLDEQFF.